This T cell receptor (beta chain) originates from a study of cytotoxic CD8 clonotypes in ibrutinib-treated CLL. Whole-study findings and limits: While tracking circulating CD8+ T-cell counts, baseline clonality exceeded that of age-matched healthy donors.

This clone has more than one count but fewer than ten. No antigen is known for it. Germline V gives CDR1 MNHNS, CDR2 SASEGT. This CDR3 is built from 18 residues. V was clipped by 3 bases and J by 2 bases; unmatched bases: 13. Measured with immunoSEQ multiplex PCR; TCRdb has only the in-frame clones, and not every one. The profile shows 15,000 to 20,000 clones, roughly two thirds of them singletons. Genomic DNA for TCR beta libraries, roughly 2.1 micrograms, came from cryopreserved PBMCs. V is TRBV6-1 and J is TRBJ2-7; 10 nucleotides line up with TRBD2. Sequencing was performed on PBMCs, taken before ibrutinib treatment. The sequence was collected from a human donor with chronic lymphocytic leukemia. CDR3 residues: CASSDDPIAGGIPYEQYF. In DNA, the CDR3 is TGTGCCAGCAGTGACGATCCGATAGCGGGGGGCATACCCTACGAGCAGTACTTC.